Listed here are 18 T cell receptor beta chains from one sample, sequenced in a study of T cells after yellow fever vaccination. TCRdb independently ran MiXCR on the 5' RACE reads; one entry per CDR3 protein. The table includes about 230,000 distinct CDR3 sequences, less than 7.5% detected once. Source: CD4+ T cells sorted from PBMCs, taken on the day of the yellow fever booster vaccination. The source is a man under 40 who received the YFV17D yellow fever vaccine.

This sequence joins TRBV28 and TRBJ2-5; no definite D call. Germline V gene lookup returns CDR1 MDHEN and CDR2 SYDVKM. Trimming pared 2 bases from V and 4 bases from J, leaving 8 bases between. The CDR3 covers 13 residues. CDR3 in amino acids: CASSLVTLETQYF. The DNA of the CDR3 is TGTGCCAGCAGTTTAGTGACGCTAGAGACCCAGTACTTC.

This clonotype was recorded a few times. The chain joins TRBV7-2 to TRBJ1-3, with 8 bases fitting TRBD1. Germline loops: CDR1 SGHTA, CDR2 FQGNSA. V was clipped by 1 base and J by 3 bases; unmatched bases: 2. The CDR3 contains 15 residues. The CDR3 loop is CASSLGRGHGNTIYF. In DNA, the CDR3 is TGTGCCAGCAGCTTAGGCAGGGGGCATGGAAACACCATATATTTT.

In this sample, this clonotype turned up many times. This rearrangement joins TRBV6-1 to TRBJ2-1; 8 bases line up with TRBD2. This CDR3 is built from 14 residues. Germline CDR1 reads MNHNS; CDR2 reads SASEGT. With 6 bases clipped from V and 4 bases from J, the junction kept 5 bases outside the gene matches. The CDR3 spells CASRKRGLYNEQFF. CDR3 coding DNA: TGTGCCAGCAGAAAGCGGGGGCTTTACAATGAGCAGTTCTTC.

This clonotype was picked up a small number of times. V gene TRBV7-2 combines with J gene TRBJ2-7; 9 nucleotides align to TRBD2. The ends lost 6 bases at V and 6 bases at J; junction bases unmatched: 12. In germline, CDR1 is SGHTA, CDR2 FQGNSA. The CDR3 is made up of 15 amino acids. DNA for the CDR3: TGTGCCAGCAGAAAGTACGCAGCGGGAGGAACCGAGCAGTACTTC. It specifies CASRKYAAGGTEQYF.

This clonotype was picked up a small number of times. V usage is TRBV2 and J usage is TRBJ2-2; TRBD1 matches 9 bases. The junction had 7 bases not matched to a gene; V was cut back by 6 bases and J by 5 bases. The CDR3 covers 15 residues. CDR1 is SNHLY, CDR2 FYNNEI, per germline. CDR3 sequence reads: CASSPGTGRTGELFF. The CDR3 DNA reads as TGTGCCAGCAGCCCCGGGACAGGGAGAACCGGGGAGCTGTTTTTT. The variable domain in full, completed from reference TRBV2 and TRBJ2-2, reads EPEVTQTPSHQVTQMGQEVILRCVPISNHLYFYWYRQILGQKVEFLVSFYNNEISEKSEIFDDQFSVERPDGSNFTLKIRSTKLEDSAMYFCASSPGTGRTGELFFGEGSRLTVL.

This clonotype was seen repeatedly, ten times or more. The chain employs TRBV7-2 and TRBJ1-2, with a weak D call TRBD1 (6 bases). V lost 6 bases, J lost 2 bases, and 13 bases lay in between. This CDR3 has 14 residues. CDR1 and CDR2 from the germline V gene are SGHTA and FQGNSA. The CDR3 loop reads CASSPAGANYGYTF. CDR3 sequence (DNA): TGTGCCAGCAGTCCGGCAGGGGCAAACTATGGCTACACCTTC.

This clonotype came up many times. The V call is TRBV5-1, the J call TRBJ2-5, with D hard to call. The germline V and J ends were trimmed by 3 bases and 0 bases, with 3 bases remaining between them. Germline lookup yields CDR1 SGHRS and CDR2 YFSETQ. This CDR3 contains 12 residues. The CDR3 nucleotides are TGCGCCAGCAGCTCCAACCAAGAGACCCAGTACTTC. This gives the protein CASSSNQETQYF.

CDR3 sequence reads: CASSPMFDGTNYGYTF. The DNA of the CDR3 is TGTGCCAGCTCACCAATGTTTGATGGGACTAACTATGGCTACACCTTC. The V call is TRBV18, the J call TRBJ1-2; D unresolved. Per germline, CDR1 KGHSH and CDR2 LQKENI. This CDR3 has 16 residues. V was clipped by 2 bases and J by 0 bases, with 13 bases between them.

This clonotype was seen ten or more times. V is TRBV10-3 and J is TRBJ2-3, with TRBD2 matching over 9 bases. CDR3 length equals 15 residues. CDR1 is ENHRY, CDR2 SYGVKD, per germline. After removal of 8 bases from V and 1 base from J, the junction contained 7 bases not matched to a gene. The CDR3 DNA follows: TGTGCCATCCTTGCGGCTAGCGGGGGCACAGATACGCAGTATTTT. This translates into CAILAASGGTDTQYF.

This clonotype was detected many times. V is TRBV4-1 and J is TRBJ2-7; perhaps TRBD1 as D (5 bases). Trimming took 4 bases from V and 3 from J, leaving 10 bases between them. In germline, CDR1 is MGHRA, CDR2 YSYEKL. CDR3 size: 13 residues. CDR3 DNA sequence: TGCGCCAGCAGCCTCAGGGAAAACTACGAGCAGTACTTC. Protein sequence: CASSLRENYEQYF.

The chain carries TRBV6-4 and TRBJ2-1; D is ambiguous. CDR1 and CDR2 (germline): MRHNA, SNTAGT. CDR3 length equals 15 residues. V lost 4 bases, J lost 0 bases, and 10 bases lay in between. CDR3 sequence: CASSVSRSSYNEQFF. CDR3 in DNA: TGTGCCAGCAGTGTTTCGCGGAGCTCCTACAATGAGCAGTTCTTC.

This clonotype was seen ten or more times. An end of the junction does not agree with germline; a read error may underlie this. In DNA form, the CDR3 reads TGTGCCAGCAGCAGACTAGCGGGAGCGCCTTCCTTC. Translation gives CASSRLAGAPSF. V usage is TRBV5-6 and J usage is TRBJ2-7, with 12 bases lining up with TRBD2. Germline V lookup: CDR1 SGHDT, CDR2 YYEEEE. CDR3 length: 12 residues.

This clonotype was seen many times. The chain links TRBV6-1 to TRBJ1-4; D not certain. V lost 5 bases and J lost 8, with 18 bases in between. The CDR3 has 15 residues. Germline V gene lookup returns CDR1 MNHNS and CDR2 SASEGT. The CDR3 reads CASSRTWAKGEKLFF. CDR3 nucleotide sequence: TGTGCCAGCAGTCGTACTTGGGCCAAAGGGGAAAAACTGTTTTTT.

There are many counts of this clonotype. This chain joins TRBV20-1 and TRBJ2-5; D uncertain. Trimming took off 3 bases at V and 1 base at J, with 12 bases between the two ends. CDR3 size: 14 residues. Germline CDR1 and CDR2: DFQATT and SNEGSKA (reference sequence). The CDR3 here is CSASLGPSQETQYF. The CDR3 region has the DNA TGCAGTGCTAGCCTGGGTCCTAGCCAAGAGACCCAGTACTTC.

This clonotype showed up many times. In nucleotides, the CDR3 is TGCGCCAGCAGCCAAGTAGCGGGAGGAGGACATGGCCAGTTCTTC. Its protein product is CASSQVAGGGHGQFF. The rearrangement links TRBV4-3 to TRBJ2-1; 10 bases are a match to TRBD2. The CDR3 has 15 amino acids. Germline V CDR1 and CDR2: LGHNA, YSLEER. J was trimmed by 13 bases and V by 1 base; bases with no gene match: 10.

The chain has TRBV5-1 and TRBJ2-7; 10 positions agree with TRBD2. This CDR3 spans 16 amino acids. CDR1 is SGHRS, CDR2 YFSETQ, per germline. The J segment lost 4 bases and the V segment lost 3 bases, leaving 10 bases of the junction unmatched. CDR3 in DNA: TGCGCCAGCAGCTGGTTTACCAGCGGGAGGGTTTACGAGCAGTACTTC. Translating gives CASSWFTSGRVYEQYF.

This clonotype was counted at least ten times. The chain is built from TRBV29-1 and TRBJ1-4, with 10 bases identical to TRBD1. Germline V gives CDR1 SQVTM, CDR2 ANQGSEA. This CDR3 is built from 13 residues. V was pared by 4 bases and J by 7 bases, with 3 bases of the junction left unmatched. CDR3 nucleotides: TGCAGCGTTGTGGGACAGGGGACTGAAAAACTGTTTTTT. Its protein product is CSVVGQGTEKLFF.

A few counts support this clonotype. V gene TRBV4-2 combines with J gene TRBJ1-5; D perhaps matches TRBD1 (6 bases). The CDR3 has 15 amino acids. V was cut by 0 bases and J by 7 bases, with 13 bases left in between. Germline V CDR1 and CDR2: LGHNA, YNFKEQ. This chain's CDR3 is CASSQEEGGGQPQHF. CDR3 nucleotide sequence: TGTGCCAGCAGCCAAGAGGAGGGAGGGGGACAGCCCCAGCATTTT.